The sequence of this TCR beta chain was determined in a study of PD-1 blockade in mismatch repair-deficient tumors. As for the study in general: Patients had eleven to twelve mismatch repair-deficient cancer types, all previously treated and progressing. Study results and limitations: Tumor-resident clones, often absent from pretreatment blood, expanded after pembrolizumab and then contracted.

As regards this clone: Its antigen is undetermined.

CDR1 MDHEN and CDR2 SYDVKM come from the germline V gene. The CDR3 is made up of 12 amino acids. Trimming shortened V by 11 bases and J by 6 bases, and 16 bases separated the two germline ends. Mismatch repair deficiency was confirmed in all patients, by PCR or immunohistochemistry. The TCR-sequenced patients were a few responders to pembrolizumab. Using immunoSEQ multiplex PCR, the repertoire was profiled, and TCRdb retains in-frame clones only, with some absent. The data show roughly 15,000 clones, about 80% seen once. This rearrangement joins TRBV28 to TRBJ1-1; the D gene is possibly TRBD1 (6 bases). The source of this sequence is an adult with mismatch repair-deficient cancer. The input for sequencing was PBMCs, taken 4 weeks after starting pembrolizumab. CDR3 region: CALRGGVAEAFF. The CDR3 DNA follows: TGTGCCCTTCGGGGGGGCGTCGCTGAAGCTTTCTTT.